The rows below give T cell receptor beta chains drawn from one sample of a study of cytomegalovirus exposure and HLA in healthy donors. Here immunoSEQ multiplex PCR was the method, and the copy in TCRdb shows in-frame clones only, minus some. The table shows 120,000 to 150,000 clones, with around 80% occurring only once. Sequenced: PBMCs. The source of these receptors is a middle-aged woman in good health and CMV-seropositive. The CDR3 runs from the conserved cysteine through the conserved F or W. A D gene is named only where the DNA matches it firmly. Clone size appears in some rows only: once, few, many, or a class for an expanded clone.

j_gene: TRBJ2-1; v_gene: TRBV30; d_gene: NA; abundance: NA; CDR3aa: CAWRADPREYNEQFF; CDR3nt: TGTGCCTGGAGGGCCGACCCGCGGGAATACAATGAGCAGTTCTTC
j_gene: TRBJ1-2; v_gene: TRBV30; d_gene: NA; abundance: once; CDR3aa: CAWSVQGYGYTF; CDR3nt: TGTGCCTGGAGTGTACAGGGCTATGGCTACACCTTC
j_gene: TRBJ2-7; v_gene: TRBV5-5; d_gene: TRBD1; abundance: NA; CDR3aa: CASSWTGLPSSYEQYF; CDR3nt: TGTGCCAGCAGTTGGACAGGGTTACCTAGCTCCTACGAGCAGTACTTC
j_gene: TRBJ2-1; v_gene: TRBV30; d_gene: NA; abundance: NA; CDR3aa: CAWNGGGRPPRFF; CDR3nt: TGTGCCTGGAATGGGGGGGGCCGTCCCCCGCGGTTCTTC
j_gene: TRBJ1-6; v_gene: TRBV27; d_gene: NA; abundance: NA; CDR3aa: CASSLIQGNSPLHF; CDR3nt: TGTGCCAGCAGTTTAATCCAGGGGAATTCACCCCTCCACTTT
j_gene: TRBJ1-1; v_gene: TRBV7-9; d_gene: NA; abundance: NA; CDR3aa: CASSRGNAEKAFF; CDR3nt: TGTGCCAGCAGCCGGGGGAACGCAGAGAAAGCTTTCTTT
j_gene: TRBJ1-1; v_gene: TRBV11-3; d_gene: NA; abundance: NA; CDR3aa: CASSLGGLNTEAFF; CDR3nt: TGTGCCAGCAGCTTAGGCGGTCTGAACACTGAAGCTTTCTTT
j_gene: TRBJ2-2; v_gene: TRBV27; d_gene: NA; abundance: once; CDR3aa: CASSFGTGELFF; CDR3nt: TGTGCCAGCAGTTTCGGGACCGGGGAGCTGTTTTTT
j_gene: TRBJ2-3; v_gene: TRBV7-9; d_gene: NA; abundance: NA; CDR3aa: CASSQRQGGADTQYF; CDR3nt: TGTGCCAGCAGCCAGAGACAGGGAGGAGCAGATACGCAGTATTTT
j_gene: TRBJ1-5; v_gene: TRBV15; d_gene: NA; abundance: NA; CDR3aa: CATSRDPLTGNHQPQHF; CDR3nt: TGTGCCACCAGCAGAGACCCACTAACAGGGAACCATCAGCCCCAGCATTTT
j_gene: TRBJ2-7; v_gene: TRBV29-1; d_gene: TRBD2; abundance: once; CDR3aa: CSVAGLAGANYEQYF; CDR3nt: TGCAGCGTGGCGGGACTAGCGGGAGCGAACTACGAGCAGTACTTC
j_gene: TRBJ1-2; v_gene: TRBV7-9; d_gene: NA; abundance: few; CDR3aa: CASSRGMAQEGGYTF; CDR3nt: TGTGCCAGCAGCCGTGGGATGGCCCAGGAGGGGGGCTACACCTTC
j_gene: TRBJ2-7; v_gene: TRBV6-5; d_gene: NA; abundance: NA; CDR3aa: CASSYSRASYEQYF; CDR3nt: TGTGCCAGCAGTTACTCACGAGCCTCCTACGAGCAGTACTTC
j_gene: TRBJ1-1; v_gene: TRBV6-1; d_gene: TRBD1; abundance: few; CDR3aa: CASRPTGAGSEAFF; CDR3nt: TGTGCCAGCAGACCGACAGGGGCTGGCTCTGAAGCTTTCTTT
j_gene: TRBJ2-7; v_gene: TRBV5-5; d_gene: TRBD2; abundance: NA; CDR3aa: CASSLSGTSLYEQYF; CDR3nt: TGTGCCAGCAGCTTATCCGGGACTAGTCTTTACGAGCAGTACTTC
j_gene: TRBJ1-4; v_gene: TRBV6-4; d_gene: TRBD1; abundance: NA; CDR3aa: CASRRKDRATNEKLFF; CDR3nt: TGTGCCAGCAGGAGGAAAGACAGGGCAACTAATGAAAAACTGTTTTTT
j_gene: TRBJ2-6; v_gene: TRBV7-8; d_gene: TRBD2; abundance: NA; CDR3aa: CASSRGGRGANVLTF; CDR3nt: TGTGCCAGCAGCCGGGGGGGGCGCGGGGCCAACGTCCTGACTTTC